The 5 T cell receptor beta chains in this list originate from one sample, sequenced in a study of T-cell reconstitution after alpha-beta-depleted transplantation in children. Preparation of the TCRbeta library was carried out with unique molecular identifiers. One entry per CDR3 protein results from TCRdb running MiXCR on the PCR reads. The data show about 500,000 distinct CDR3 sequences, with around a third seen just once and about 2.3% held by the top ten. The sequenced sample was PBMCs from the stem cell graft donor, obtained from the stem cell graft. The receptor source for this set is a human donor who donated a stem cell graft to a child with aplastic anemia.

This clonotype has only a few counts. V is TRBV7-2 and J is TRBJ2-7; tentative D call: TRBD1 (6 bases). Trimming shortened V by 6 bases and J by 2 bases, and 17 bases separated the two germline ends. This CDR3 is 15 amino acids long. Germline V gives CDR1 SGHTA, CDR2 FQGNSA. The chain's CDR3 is CASRPTPTGTYEQYF. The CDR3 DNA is TGTGCCAGCAGGCCAACACCGACAGGAACCTACGAGCAGTACTTC.

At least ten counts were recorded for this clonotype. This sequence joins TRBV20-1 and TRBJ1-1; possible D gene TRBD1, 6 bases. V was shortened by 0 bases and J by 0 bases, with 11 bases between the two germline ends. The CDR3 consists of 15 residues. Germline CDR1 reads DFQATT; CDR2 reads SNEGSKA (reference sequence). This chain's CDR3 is CSARDIRGLNTEAFF. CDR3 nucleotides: TGCAGTGCTAGAGATATCAGGGGCTTGAACACTGAAGCTTTCTTT.

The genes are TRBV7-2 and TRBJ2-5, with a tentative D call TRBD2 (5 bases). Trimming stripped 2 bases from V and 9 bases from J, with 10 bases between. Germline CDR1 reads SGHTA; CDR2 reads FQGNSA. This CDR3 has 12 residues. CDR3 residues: CASSLMMEAQYF. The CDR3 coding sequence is TGTGCCAGCAGCTTAATGATGGAGGCCCAGTACTTC.

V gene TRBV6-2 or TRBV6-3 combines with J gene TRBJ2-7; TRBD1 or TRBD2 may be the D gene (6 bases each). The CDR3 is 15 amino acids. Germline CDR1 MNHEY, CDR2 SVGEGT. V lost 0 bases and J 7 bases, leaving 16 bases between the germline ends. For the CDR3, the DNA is TGTGCCAGCAGTTACTCGAACGGGGGCGCCGAAGAGCAGTACTTC. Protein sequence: CASSYSNGGAEEQYF.

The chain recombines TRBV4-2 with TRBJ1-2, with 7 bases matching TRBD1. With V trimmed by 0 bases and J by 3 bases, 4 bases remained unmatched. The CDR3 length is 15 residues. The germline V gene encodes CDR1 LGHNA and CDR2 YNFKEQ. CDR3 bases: TGTGCCAGCAGCCAAGAAAGCAGGGGGGACTATGGCTACACCTTC. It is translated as CASSQESRGDYGYTF.